This TCR beta chain was profiled in a study of T cells in Graves' hyperthyroidism and ophthalmopathy (dated by TCRdb to between 2018 and 2020). For context, the study as a whole: Peripheral blood was sampled at the time of initial diagnosis, prior to any treatment. To identify TCR V-J signatures that set the groups apart, the researchers used a discovery cohort of 100 or so patients, made up of under 50 with Graves' ophthalmopathy and about 60 with stable Graves' hyperthyroidism. Prospective prediction of ophthalmopathy was tested in an independent validation cohort consisting of 18 to 20 hyperthyroidism patients and 17 patients who later progressed to ophthalmopathy. The 100 discovery patients were randomly split 7:3 into training and test sets. In addition, the study compared T-cell repertoires in thyroid tissue and in blood from 6 or 7 Graves' hyperthyroidism patients. Following sampling, methimazole starting at 30 mg daily was given to hyperthyroidism patients, and high-dose intravenous methylprednisolone was given to ophthalmopathy patients. TCR Vbeta CDR3 sequencing of 120 to 150 peripheral blood samples (over 40 ophthalmopathy, roughly 74 hyperthyroidism and some 17 progressor patients) is reported in the paper.

V trim: 3 bases; J trim: 11 bases; unmatched bases: 16. CDR1 and CDR2, looked up from the germline V gene (reference sequence), are DFQATT and SNEGSKA. The CDR3 holds 15 amino acids from the cysteine to the phenylalanine. The read is trimmed to its CDR3 DNA, 45 bases read in frame from base 1. The TCR beta CDR3 regions were amplified from RNA transcripts. The first round of RT-PCR for the TCR CDR3 was performed with the HTBI primer set and the Qiagen OneStep RT-PCR kit. Libraries were constructed in a second round of multiplex PCR, after which size selection and purification were performed. Sequencing of the libraries was done on an Illumina HiSeq2000 using paired-end 100 bp reads. The study's own analysis went as follows. SOAPnuke was used to process the raw data, with reads discarded if the reads contained adapters or uncalled bases, had a mean Phred below 15, or lacked an exact constant-primer or identifier match. High-quality paired reads were merged using COPE v1.2.5, and each unique nucleotide sequence was defined as a clonotype. MiTCR v1.1 was used to align clonotypes to the IMGT TRBV, TRBD and TRBJ reference segments. The analysis was restricted to V-J combinations with a frequency above 0.0001, which together covered 98% to 99.2% of the repertoires. A TCS score was defined as the ratio of F50 (clonal expansion) to E x V (chaos), with BLOSUM62-based TCRdist applied between CDR3 peptides within each V-J. Welch's t-statistics and random forest reduced roughly 530 V-J features to 10 to 15, which were used in a naive Bayes classifier (R e1071). TCRdb trimmed public reads at Q25 via fastp, called clones via MiXCR and kept in-frame beta chains. Every CDR3 protein is listed once, alongside the most common genes and DNA of its rows. TCRdb, not the original authors, processed these V and J calls. Across this sample there are roughly 400,000 distinct CDR3 sequences, with around 15% seen only once. The top ten hold 25% to 30% of the sample.

A remark on this clonotype: It lacks a known antigen. Base qualities are not provided; no much larger clone lies one nucleotide away.

Results and caveats for the whole study, not just this receptor: Sample size was not statistically predetermined, and blinding of investigators to group allocation was not performed. In validation, progression to ophthalmopathy was predicted by the model with roughly 69% sensitivity and roughly 76% specificity, a median of approximately 6.5 months before onset. Blood samples also contained most of the expanded thyroid clonotypes (frequency above 0.001), which suggests that blood repertoires may reflect thyroid immune responses. A 13 V-J signature model separated ophthalmopathy from stable hyperthyroidism, with nearly 90% sensitivity and 81.08% specificity in cross-validation and 80%/75% in testing.

Ophthalmopathy patients had moderately to severely active disease, Clinical Activity Score of at least 3, NOSPECS grade of at least 4, and duration under 3 months. Patients with uncontrolled infections, other autoimmune diseases, pregnancy or lactation were excluded. Clinical symptoms, serum thyroxine and TRAb, thyroid ultrasound, and orbital computed tomography formed the basis for the diagnoses. Ficoll-Paque density gradient centrifugation was used to isolate PBMCs from about 10 ml of fresh peripheral blood. Trizol reagent was used to extract total RNA, and RNA quality was then checked on an Agilent 2100 Bioanalyzer.

The sample comprised blood. The rearranged segments are TRBV20-1 and TRBJ1-1; the junction holds 9 bases that match TRBD1. This TCR came from a middle-aged man with Graves' ophthalmopathy. The DNA sequence is given as TGCAGTGCTAGTCAACCCCGGGACAGGGCGGTAGGTGCTTTCTTT. This gives the protein CSASQPRDRAVGAFF.